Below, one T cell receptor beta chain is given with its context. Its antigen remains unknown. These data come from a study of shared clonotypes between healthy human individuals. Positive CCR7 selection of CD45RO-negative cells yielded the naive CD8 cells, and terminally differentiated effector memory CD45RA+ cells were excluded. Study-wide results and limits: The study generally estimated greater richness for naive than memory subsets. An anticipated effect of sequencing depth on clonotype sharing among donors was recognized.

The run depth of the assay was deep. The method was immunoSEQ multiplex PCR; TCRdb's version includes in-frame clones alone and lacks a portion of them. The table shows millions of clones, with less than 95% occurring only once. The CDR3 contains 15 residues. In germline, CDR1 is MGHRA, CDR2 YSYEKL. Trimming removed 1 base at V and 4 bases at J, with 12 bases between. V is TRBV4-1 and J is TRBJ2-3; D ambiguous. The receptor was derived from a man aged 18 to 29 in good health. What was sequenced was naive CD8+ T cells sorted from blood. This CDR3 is CASSQGLYDSDTQYF. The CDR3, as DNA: TGCGCCAGCAGCCAAGGCCTCTACGACTCAGATACGCAGTATTTT.